This T cell receptor beta chain was retrieved from a study of blood T cell repertoires in COVID-19. The CDR3 is 16 amino acids. CDR1 is SGHAT and CDR2 is FQNNGV in the germline V gene. The V end lost 2 bases, the J end lost 7 bases, and 15 bases lay between the germline ends. Libraries were prepared by immunoSEQ multiplex PCR; TCRdb keeps only in-frame clonotypes and omits some of them. The sample shows roughly 200,000 clones, about 86% of them seen only once. The J gene is TRBJ1-6, the V gene TRBV11-2, with D maybe TRBD1 (6 bases). The receptor was isolated from a woman aged 40 to 55 in a cohort exposed to, infected with or recovered from COVID-19 (not recorded which). Material for sequencing was PBMCs or T cells enriched from blood (not recorded which). In DNA form, the CDR3 reads TGTGCCAGCAGCTTAAACAGGGCAGAGAGAAATTCACCCCTCCACTTT. Translation: CASSLNRAERNSPLHF.